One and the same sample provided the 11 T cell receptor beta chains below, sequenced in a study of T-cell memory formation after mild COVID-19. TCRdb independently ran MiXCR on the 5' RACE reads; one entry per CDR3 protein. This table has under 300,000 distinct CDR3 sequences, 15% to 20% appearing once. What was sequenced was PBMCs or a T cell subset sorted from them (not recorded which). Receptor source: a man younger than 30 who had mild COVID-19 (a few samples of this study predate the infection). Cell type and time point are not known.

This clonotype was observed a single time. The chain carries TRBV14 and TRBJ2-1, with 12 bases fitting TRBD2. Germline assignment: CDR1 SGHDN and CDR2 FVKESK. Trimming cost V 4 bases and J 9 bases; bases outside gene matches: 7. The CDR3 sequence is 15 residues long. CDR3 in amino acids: CASSPSGGAVGEQFF. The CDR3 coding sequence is TGTGCCAGCAGCCCTAGCGGGGGGGCCGTTGGTGAGCAGTTCTTC.

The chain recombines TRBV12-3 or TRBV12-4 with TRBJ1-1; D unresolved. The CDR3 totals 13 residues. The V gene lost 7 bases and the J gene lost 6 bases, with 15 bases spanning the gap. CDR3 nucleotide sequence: TGTGCCAGCACCGGAAATGGGGAACCTGAAGCTTTCTTT. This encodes CASTGNGEPEAFF.

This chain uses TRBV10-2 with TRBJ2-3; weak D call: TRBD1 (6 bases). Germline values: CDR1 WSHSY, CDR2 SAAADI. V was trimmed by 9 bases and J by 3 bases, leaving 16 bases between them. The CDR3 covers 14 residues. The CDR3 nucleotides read TGCGCCAGTCTCGACAGGATGCGGACAGATACGCAGTATTTT. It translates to CASLDRMRTDTQYF.

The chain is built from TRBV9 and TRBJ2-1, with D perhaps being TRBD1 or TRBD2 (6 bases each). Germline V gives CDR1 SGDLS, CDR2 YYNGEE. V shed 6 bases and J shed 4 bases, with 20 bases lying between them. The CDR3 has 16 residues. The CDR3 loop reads CASTTGGHGSYNEQFF. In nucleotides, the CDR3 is TGTGCCAGCACCACCGGGGGCCATGGTTCTTACAATGAGCAGTTCTTC.

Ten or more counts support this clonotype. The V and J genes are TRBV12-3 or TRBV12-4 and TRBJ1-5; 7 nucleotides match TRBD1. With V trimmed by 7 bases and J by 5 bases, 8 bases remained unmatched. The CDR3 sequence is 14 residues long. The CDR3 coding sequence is TGTGCCAGCATGAATTCGACAGGGTATCAGCCCCAGCATTTT. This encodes CASMNSTGYQPQHF.

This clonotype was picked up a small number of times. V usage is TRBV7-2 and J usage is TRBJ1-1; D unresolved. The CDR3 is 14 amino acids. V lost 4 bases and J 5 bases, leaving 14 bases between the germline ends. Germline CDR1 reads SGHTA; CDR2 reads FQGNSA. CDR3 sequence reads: CASSSWGGRTEAFF. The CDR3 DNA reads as TGTGCCAGCAGCTCGTGGGGAGGGCGGACTGAAGCTTTCTTT.

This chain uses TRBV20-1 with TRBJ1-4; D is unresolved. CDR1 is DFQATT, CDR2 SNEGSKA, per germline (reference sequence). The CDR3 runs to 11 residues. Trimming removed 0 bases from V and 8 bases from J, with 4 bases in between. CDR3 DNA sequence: TGCAGTGCTAGAGATTGGGAAAAACTGTTTTTT. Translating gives CSARDWEKLFF.

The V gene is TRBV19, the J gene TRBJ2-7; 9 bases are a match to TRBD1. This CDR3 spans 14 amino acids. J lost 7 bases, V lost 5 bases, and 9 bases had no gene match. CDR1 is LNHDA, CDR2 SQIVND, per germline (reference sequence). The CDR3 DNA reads TGTGCCAGTAGTTCCACAGGGGGCGCGGGGGAGCAGTACGTC. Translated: CASSSTGGAGEQYV.

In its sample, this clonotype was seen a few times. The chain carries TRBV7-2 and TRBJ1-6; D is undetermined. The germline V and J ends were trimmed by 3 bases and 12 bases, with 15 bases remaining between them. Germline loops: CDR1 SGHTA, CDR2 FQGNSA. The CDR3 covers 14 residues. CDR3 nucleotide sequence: TGTGCCAGCAGCTTCTCCCGTGGCGGCGGACCCCTCCACTTT. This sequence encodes CASSFSRGGGPLHF.

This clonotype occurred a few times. The CDR3 is CASSLDRDGYEQYF. The DNA of the CDR3 is TGTGCCAGCAGCTTGGATAGGGACGGTTACGAGCAGTACTTC. The chain couples TRBV5-8 to TRBJ2-7; D tentatively reads TRBD1 or TRBD2 (5 bases each). The CDR3 length is 14 residues. The germline V gene has CDR1 SGHTS and CDR2 YDEGEE. V lost 0 bases and J 4 bases, leaving 11 bases between the germline ends.

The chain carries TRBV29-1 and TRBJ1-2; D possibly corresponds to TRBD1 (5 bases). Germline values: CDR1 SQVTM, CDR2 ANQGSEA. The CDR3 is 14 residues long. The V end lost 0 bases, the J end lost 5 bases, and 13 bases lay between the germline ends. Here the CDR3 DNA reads TGCAGCGTTGAAGAGGGGCCCGGACGGTATGGCTACACCTTC. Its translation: CSVEEGPGRYGYTF.